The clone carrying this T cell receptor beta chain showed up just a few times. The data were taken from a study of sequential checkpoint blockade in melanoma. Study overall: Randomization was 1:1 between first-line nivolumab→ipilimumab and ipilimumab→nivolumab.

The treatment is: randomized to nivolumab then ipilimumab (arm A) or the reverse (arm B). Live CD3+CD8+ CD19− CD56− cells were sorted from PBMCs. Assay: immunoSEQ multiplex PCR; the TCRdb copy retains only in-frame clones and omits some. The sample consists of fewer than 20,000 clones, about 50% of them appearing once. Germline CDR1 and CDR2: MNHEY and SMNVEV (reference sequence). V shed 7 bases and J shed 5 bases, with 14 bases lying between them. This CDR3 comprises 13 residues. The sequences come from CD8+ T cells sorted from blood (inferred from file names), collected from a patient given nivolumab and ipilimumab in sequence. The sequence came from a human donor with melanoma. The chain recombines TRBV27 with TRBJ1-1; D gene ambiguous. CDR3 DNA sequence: TGTGCCAGCAATGCCCTAACGGGGACTGAAGCTTTCTTT. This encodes CASNALTGTEAFF.